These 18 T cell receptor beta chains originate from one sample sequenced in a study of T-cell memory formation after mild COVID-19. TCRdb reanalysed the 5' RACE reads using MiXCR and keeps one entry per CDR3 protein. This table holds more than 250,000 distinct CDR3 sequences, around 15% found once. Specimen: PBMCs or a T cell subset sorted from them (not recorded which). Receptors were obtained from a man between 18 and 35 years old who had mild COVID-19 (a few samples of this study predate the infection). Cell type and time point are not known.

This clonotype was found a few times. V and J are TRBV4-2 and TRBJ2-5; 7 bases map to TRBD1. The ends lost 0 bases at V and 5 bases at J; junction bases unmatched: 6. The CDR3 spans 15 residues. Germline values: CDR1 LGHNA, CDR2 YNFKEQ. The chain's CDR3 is CASSQDFGRGETQYF. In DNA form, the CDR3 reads TGTGCCAGCAGCCAAGATTTTGGCAGGGGGGAGACCCAGTACTTC.

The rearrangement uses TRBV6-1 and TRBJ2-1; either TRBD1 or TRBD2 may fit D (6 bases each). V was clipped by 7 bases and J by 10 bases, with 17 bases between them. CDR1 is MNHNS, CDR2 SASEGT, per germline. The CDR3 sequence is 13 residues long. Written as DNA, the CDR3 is TGTGCCAGCACTCTTAGGGGGGCCGGAGAGCAGTTCTTC. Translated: CASTLRGAGEQFF.

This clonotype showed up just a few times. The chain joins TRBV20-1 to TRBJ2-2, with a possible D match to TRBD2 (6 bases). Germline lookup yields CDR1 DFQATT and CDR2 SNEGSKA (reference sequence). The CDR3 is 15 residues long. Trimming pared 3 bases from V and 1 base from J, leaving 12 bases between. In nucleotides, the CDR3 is TGCAGTGCTAGTTTGGCGGGGAAGAACACCGGGGAGCTGTTTTTT. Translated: CSASLAGKNTGELFF.

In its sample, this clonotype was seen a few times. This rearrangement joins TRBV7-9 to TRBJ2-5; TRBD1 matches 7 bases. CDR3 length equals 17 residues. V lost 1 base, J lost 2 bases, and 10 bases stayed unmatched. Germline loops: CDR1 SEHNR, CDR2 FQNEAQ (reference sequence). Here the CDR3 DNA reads TGTGCCAGCAGCTTAGGTCTGGGTACAGGGGAACAAGAGACCCAGTACTTC. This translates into CASSLGLGTGEQETQYF.

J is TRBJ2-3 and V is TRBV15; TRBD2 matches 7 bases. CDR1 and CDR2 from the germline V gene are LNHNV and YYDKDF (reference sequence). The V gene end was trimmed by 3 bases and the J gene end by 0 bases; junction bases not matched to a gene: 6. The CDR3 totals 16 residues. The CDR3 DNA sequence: TGTGCCACCAGCAGTGGGGGGGATTCCAGCACAGATACGCAGTATTTT. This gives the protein CATSSGGDSSTDTQYF. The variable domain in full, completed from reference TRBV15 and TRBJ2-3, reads DAMVIQNPRYQVTQFGKPVTLSCSQTLNHNVMYWYQQKSSQAPKLLFHYYDKDFNNEADTPDNFQSRRPNTSFCFLDIRSPGLGDTAMYLCATSSGGDSSTDTQYFGPGTRLTVL.

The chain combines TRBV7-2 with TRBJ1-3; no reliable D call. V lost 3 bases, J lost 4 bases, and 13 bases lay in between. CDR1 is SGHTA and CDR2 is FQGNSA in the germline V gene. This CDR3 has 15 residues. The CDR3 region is CASSLSRASGNTIYF. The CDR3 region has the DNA TGTGCCAGCAGCTTGAGTAGGGCCAGCGGAAACACCATATATTTT.

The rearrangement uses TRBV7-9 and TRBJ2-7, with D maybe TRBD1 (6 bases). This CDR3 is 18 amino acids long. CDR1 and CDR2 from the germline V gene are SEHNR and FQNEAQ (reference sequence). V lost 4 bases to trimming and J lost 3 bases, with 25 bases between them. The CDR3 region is CASSWGPGQEGPLYEQYF. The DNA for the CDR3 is TGTGCCAGCAGCTGGGGACCGGGACAAGAAGGGCCTCTCTACGAGCAGTACTTC.

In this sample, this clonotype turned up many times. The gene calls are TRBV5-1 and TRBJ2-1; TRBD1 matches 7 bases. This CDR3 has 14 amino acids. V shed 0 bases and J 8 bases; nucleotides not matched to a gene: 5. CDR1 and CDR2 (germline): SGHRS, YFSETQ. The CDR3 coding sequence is TGCGCCAGCAGCTTGGGACAGGGAAGGGATGAGCAGTTCTTC. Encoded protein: CASSLGQGRDEQFF. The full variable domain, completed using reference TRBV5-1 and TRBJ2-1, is KAGVTQTPRYLIKTRGQQVTLSCSPISGHRSVSWYQQTPGQGLQFLFEYFSETQRNKGNFPGRFSGRQFSNSRSEMNVSTLELGDSALYLCASSLGQGRDEQFFGPGTRLTVL.

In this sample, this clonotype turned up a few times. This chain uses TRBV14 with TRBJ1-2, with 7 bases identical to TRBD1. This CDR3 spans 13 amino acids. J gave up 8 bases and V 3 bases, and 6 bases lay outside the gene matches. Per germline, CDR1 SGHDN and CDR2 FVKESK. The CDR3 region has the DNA TGTGCCAGCAGCCAGATGACAGGGCGAGGCTACACCTTC. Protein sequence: CASSQMTGRGYTF.

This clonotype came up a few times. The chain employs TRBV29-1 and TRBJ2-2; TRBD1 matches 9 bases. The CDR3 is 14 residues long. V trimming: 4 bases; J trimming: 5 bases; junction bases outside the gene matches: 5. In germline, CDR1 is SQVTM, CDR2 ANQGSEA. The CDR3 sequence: CSVARDRVTGELFF. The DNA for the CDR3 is TGCAGCGTTGCGAGGGACAGGGTTACCGGGGAGCTGTTTTTT.

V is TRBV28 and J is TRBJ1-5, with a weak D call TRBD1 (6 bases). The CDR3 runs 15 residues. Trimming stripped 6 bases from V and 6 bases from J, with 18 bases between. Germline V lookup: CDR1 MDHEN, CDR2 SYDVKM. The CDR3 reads CASSPAGGDVQPQHF. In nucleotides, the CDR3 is TGTGCCAGCAGCCCCGCGGGGGGCGATGTTCAGCCCCAGCATTTT.

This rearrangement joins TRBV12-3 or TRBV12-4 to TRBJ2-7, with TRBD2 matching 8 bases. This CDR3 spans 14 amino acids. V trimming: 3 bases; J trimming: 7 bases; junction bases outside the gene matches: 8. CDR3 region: CASSFSLAGLEQYF. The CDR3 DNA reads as TGTGCCAGCAGTTTCAGTCTAGCGGGTTTGGAGCAGTACTTC.

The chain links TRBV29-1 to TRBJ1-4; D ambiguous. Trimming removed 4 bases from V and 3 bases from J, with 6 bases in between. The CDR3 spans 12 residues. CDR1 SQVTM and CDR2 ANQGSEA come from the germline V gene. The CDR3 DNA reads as TGCAGCGTTGGGGGAGCTAATGAAAAACTGTTTTTT. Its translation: CSVGGANEKLFF. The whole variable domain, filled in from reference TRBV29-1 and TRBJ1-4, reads SAVISQKPSRDICQRGTSLTIQCQVDSQVTMMFWYRQQPGQSLTLIATANQGSEATYESGFVIDKFPISRPNLTFSTLTVSNMSPEDSSIYLCSVGGANEKLFFGSGTQLSVL.

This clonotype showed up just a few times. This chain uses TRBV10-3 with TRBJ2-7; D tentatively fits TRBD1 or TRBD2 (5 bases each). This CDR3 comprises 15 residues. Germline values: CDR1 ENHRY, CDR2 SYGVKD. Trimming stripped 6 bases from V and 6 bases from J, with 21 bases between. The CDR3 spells CAISVIPGSRGEQYV. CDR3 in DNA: TGTGCCATCAGCGTCATTCCGGGTTCGAGGGGCGAGCAGTACGTC.

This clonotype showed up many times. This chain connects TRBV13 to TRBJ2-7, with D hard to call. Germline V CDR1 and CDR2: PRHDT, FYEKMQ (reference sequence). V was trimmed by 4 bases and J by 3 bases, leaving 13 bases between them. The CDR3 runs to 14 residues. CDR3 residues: CASSYGRLDYEQYV. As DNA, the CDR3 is TGTGCCAGCAGCTACGGACGTCTCGACTACGAGCAGTACGTC.

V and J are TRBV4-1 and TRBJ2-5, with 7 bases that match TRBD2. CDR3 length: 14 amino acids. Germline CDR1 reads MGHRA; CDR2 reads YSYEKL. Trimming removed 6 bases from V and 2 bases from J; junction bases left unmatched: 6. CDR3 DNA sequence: TGCGCCAGCAGTACCGGGGGGATTCAAGAGACCCAGTACTTC. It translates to CASSTGGIQETQYF.

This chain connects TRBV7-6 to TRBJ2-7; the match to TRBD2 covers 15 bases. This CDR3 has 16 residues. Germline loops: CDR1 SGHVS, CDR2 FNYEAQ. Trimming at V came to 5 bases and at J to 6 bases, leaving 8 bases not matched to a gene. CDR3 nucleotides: TGTGCCAGCAGCCGGACTAGCGGGGGGGCCCTGGGCGAGCAGTACTTC. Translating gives CASSRTSGGALGEQYF. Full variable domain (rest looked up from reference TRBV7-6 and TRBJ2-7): GAGVSQSPRYKVTKRGQDVALRCDPISGHVSLYWYRQALGQGPEFLTYFNYEAQQDKSGLPNDRFSAERPEGSISTLTIQRTEQRDSAMYRCASSRTSGGALGEQYFGPGTRLTVT.

The CDR3 here is CASSQTRTAYNEQFF. CDR3 nucleotides: TGTGCCAGCAGCCAGACTCGGACGGCTTACAATGAGCAGTTCTTC. The rearrangement uses TRBV6-5 and TRBJ2-1; no reliable D call. Trimming took 6 bases from V and 4 from J, leaving 16 bases between them. CDR3 length equals 15 residues. CDR1 is MNHEY, CDR2 SVGAGI, per germline.